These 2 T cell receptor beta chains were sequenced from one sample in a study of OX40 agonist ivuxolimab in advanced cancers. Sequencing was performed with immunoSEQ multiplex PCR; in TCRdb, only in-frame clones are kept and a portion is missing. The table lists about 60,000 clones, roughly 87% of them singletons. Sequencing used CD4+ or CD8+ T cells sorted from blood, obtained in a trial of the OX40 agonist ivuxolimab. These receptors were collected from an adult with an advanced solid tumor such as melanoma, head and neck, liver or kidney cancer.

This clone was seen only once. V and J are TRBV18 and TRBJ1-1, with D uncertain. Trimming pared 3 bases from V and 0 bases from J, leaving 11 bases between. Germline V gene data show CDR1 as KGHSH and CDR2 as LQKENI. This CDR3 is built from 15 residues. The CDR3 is CASSPSRGMNTEAFF. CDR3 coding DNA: TGTGCCAGCTCACCGTCGCGGGGAATGAACACTGAAGCTTTCTTT.

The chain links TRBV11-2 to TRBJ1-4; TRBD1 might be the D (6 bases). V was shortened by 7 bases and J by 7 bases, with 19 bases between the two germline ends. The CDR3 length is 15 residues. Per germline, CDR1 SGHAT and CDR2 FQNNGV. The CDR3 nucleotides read TGTGCCAGCACTAGCAGGGCAGGGGCAGGTGAAAAACTGTTTTTT. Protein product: CASTSRAGAGEKLFF.